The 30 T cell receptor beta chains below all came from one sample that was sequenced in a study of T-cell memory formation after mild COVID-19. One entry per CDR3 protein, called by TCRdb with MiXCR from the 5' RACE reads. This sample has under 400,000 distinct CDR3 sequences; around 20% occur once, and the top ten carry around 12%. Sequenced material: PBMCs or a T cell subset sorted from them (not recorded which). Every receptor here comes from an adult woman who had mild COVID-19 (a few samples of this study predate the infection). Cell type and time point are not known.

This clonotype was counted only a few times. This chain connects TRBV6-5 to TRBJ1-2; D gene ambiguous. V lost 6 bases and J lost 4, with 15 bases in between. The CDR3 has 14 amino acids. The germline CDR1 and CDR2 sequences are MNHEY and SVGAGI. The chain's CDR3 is CASSPSPYSYGYTF. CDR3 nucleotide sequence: TGTGCCAGCAGCCCCAGCCCATACTCCTATGGCTACACCTTC.

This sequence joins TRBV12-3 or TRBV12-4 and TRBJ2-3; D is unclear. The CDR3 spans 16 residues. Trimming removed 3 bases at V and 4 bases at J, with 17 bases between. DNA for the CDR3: TGTGCCAGCAGTTTTGGCTTTGCCCACGGGCCAGATACGCAGTATTTT. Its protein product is CASSFGFAHGPDTQYF.

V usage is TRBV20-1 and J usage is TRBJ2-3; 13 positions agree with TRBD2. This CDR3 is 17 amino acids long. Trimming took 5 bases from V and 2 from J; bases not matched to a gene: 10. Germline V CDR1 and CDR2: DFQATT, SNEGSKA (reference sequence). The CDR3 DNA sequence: TGCAGTGCTGCCACTAGCGGGAGGGCCATAGACACAGATACGCAGTATTTT. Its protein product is CSAATSGRAIDTDTQYF.

For the CDR3, the DNA is TGTGCCAGCAGCGTAGACCCCGGGATATCCTACAATGAGCAGTTCTTC. Encoded protein: CASSVDPGISYNEQFF. V usage is TRBV9 and J usage is TRBJ2-1; a weak D match, TRBD2 (5 bases). V gave up 0 bases and J gave up 1 base, with 11 bases separating them. CDR3 length: 16 amino acids. CDR1 is SGDLS and CDR2 is YYNGEE in the germline V gene.

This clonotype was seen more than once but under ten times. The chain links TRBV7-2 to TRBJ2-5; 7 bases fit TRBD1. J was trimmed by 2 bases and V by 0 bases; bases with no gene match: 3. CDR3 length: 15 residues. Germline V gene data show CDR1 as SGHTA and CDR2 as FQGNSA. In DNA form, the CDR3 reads TGTGCCAGCAGCTTAGCCCGGGACAGACAAGAGACCCAGTACTTC. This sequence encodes CASSLARDRQETQYF. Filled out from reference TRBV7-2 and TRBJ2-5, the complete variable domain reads GAGVSQSPSNKVTEKGKDVELRCDPISGHTALYWYRQSLGQGLEFLIYFQGNSAPDKSGLPSDRFSAERTGGSVSTLTIQRTQQEDSAVYLCASSLARDRQETQYFGPGTRLLVL.

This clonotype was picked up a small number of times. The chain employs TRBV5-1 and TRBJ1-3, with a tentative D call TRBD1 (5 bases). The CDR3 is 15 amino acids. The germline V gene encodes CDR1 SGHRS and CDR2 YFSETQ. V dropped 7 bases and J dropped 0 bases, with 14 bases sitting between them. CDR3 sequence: CASRQTASSGNTIYF. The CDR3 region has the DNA TGCGCCAGCCGACAGACGGCGAGCTCTGGAAACACCATATATTTT.

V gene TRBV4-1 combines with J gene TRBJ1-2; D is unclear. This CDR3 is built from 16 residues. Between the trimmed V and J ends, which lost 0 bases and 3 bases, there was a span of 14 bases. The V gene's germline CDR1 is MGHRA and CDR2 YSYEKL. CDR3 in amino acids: CASSQDRSSPDYGYTF. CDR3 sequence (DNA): TGCGCCAGCAGCCAAGATAGGTCCTCTCCGGACTATGGCTACACCTTC.

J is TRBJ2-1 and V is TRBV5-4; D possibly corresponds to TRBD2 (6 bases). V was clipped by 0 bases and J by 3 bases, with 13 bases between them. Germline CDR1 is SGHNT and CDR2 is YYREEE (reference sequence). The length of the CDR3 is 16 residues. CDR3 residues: CASSLASGEFYNEQFF. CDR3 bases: TGTGCCAGCAGCTTGGCGTCGGGGGAGTTCTACAATGAGCAGTTCTTC.

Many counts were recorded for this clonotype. The CDR3 DNA is TGTGCCAGCAGCTTGGGTGACAGGGGCCATCGAGAGACCCAGTACTTC. Protein sequence: CASSLGDRGHRETQYF. The chain combines TRBV7-9 with TRBJ2-5, with TRBD1 matching 8 bases. Germline trimming cut 3 bases from V and 4 bases from J; bases unmatched to any gene: 10. The CDR3 is 16 residues long. Germline lookup yields CDR1 SEHNR and CDR2 FQNEAQ (reference sequence).

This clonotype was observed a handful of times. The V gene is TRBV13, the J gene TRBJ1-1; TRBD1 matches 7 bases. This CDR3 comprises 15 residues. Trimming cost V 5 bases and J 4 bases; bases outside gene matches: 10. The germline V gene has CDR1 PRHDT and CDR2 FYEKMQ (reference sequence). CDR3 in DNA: TGTGCCAGCAGCCTCGCCAGGGGGGCAGGCACTGAAGCTTTCTTT. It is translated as CASSLARGAGTEAFF.

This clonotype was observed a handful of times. CDR3 sequence: CASSPVAGQLNEQFF. The DNA of the CDR3 is TGTGCCAGCAGCCCTGTAGCGGGGCAACTCAATGAGCAGTTCTTC. This chain links TRBV7-6 with TRBJ2-1; TRBD2 matches at 8 bases. The CDR3 is 15 amino acids. After removal of 5 bases from V and 6 bases from J, the junction contained 9 bases not matched to a gene. Per the germline V gene, CDR1 is SGHVS and CDR2 is FNYEAQ.

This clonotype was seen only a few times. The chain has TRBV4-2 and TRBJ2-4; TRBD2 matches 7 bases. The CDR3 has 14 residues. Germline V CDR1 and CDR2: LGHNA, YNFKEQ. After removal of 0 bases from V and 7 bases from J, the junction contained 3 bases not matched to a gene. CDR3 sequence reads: CASSQEREVNIQYF. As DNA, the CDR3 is TGTGCCAGCAGCCAAGAACGGGAGGTGAACATTCAGTACTTC.

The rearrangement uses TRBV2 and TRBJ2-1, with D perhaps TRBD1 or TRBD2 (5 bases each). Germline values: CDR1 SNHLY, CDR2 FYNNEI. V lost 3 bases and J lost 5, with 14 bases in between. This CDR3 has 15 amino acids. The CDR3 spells CASSDPRQGDNEQFF. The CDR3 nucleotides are TGTGCCAGCAGTGATCCGCGCCAGGGAGACAATGAGCAGTTCTTC.

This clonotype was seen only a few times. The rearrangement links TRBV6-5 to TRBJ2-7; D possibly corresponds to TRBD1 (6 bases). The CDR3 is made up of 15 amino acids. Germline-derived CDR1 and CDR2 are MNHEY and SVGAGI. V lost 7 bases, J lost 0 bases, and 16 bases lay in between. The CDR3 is CASKVGRDTSYEQYF. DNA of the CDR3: TGTGCCAGCAAGGTTGGCAGGGACACCTCCTACGAGCAGTACTTC.

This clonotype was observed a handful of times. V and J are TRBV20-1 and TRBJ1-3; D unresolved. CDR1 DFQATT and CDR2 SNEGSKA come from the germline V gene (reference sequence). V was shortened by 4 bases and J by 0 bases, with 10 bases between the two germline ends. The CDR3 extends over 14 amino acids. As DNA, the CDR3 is TGCAGTGCTAAGGCGGGCCGCTCTGGAAACACCATATATTTT. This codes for CSAKAGRSGNTIYF.

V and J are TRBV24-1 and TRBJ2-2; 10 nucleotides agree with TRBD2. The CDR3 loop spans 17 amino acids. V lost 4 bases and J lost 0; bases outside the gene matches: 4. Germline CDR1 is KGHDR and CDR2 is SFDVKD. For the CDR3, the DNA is TGTGCCACCAGTGACCCCGGGACTAGCGCGAACACCGGGGAGCTGTTTTTT. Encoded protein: CATSDPGTSANTGELFF.

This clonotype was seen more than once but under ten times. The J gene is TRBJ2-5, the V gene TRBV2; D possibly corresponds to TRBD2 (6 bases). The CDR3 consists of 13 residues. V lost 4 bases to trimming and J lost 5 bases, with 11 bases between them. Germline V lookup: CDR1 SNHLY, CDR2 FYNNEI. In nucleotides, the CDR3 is TGTGCCAGCAGTGTTCGGGGGAAGGAGACCCAGTACTTC. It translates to CASSVRGKETQYF.

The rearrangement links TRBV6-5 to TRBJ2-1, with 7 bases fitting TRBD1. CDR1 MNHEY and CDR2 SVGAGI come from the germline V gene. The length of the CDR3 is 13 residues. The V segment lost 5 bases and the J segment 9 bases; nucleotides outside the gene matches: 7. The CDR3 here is CASSTTGLGEQFF. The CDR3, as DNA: TGTGCCAGCAGTACGACAGGGCTTGGTGAGCAGTTCTTC.

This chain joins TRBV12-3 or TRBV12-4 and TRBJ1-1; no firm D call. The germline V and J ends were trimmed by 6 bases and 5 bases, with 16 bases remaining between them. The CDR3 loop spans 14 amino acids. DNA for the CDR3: TGTGCCAGCAGCTATCCGGGTTCGTATACTGAAGCTTTCTTT. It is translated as CASSYPGSYTEAFF.

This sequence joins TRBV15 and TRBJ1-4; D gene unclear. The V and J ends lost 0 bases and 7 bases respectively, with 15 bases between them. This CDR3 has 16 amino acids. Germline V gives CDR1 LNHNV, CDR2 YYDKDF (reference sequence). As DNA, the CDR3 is TGTGCCACCAGCAGAGATGCAACAGCGCTTCTTGAAAAACTGTTTTTT. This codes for CATSRDATALLEKLFF.

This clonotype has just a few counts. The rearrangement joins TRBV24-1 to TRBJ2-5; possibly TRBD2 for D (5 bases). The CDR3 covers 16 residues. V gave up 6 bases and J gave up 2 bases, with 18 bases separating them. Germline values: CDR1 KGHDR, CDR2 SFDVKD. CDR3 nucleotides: TGTGCCACCAGTCCGGGCTGGACGAGAGGGCAAGAGACCCAGTACTTC. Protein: CATSPGWTRGQETQYF.

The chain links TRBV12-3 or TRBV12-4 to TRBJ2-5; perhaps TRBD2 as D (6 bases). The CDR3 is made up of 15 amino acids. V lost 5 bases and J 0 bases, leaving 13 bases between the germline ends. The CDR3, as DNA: TGTGCCAGCAGTGCCCGGGAGCGAAACCAAGAGACCCAGTACTTC. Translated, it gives CASSARERNQETQYF.

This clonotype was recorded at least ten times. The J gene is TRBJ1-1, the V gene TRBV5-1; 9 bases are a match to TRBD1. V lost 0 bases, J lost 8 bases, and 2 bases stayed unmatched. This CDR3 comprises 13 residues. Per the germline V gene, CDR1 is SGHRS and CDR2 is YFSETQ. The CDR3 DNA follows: TGCGCCAGCAGCTTGGGCACAGGGGGCGAAGCTTTCTTT. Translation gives CASSLGTGGEAFF.

CDR3 nucleotides: TGCAGTGCTAGCCAAGGAATAACCTACGAGCAGTACTTC. Its protein is CSASQGITYEQYF. This rearrangement joins TRBV20-1 to TRBJ2-7, with no clear D. Looked up from germline, CDR1 is DFQATT and CDR2 is SNEGSKA (reference sequence). V was clipped by 3 bases and J by 2 bases, with 11 bases between them. CDR3 length equals 13 residues.

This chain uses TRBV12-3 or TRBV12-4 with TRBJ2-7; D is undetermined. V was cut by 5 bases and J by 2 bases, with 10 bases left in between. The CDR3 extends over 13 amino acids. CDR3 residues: CASSPDGPYEQYF. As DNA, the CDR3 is TGTGCCAGCAGTCCCGACGGACCCTACGAGCAGTACTTC.

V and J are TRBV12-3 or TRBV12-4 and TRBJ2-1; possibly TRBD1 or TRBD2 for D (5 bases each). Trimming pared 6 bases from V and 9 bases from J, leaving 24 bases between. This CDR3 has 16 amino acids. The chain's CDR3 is CASSSPGPSGPFEQFF. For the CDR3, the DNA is TGTGCCAGCAGCTCCCCGGGACCCTCCGGTCCATTTGAGCAGTTCTTC.

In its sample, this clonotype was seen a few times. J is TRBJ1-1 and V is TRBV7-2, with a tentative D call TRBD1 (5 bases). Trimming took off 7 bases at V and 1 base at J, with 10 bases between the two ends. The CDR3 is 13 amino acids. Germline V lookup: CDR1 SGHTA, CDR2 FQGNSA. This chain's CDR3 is CASKGRTNTEAFF. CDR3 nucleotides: TGTGCCAGCAAGGGACGGACGAACACTGAAGCTTTCTTT.

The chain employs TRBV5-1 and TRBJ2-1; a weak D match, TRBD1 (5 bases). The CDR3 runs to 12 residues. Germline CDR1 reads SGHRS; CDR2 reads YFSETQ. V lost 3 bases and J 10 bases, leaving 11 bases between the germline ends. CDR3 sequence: CASSWGPGEQFF. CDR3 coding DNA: TGCGCCAGCAGCTGGGGCCCGGGCGAGCAGTTCTTC. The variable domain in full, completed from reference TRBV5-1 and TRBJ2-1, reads KAGVTQTPRYLIKTRGQQVTLSCSPISGHRSVSWYQQTPGQGLQFLFEYFSETQRNKGNFPGRFSGRQFSNSRSEMNVSTLELGDSALYLCASSWGPGEQFFGPGTRLTVL.

The CDR3 bases are TGTGCCAGCAGCCCAGTATCCGGGTCCCGTGGTGAAGCTTTCTTT. It specifies CASSPVSGSRGEAFF. V is TRBV3-1 and J is TRBJ1-1, with D unclear. V lost 4 bases, J lost 7 bases, and 19 bases lay in between. Per germline, CDR1 LGHDT and CDR2 YNNKEL (reference sequence). This CDR3 comprises 15 residues.

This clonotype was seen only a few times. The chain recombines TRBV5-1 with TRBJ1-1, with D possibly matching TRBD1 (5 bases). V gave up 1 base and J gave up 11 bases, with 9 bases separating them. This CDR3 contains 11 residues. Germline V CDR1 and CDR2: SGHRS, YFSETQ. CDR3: CASSLQGLAFF. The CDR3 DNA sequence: TGCGCCAGCAGCTTGCAGGGTTTGGCTTTCTTT.